This TCR beta chain was sequenced in a study of blood T cell repertoires in COVID-19 (dated by TCRdb to about 2020). General notes on the study: Samples from collaborators originated in the United States, Italy and Spain and spanned both the acute and convalescent phases of COVID-19. The prospective study material was composed of cDNA or gDNA derived from T cells, B-cell-depleted T cells, or PBMCs. Subjects who had been exposed to COVID-19, were actively infected with it, or had recovered from it provided the deeply sampled blood TCRbeta repertoires that made up the dataset. The repertoires were released in a freely available public database intended as a resource for research on the immune response to SARS-CoV-2. Samples came from the ongoing ImmuneRACE study (first 160 participants) plus 1,254 subjects from 6 global collaborators. A de-identified subject ID, COVID-19 status, age in years and sex were almost always included in the sample metadata. Where HLA class I and class II types were available, the types were taken from metadata supplied by the sample provider, not from assay-based typing. Findings and caveats that apply to the study as a whole: Clinical and demographic metadata were provided uncurated, with the amount varying by source and participant.

At one collaborating source in Seattle, patients were enrolled during active infection and were followed longitudinally through the course of disease. The collaborating institutions used their own protocols to collect whole blood in K2EDTA tubes. For TCRbeta analysis, collaborator samples were shipped as frozen whole blood, as isolated PBMCs, or as DNA extracted from either sample type. A note on this clone: Its antigen specificity is not known. Base qualities are not provided; no much larger clone lies one nucleotide away. This same CDR3 is encoded by further DNA sequences in the sample.

TCRbeta CDR3 regions were amplified from genomic DNA using the immunoSEQ Assay, a bias-controlled multiplex PCR. As for the original processing: Within the assay, amplification of reference gene primers was used to estimate how many nucleated cells each sample contained. To quantify the absolute abundance of each unique TCRbeta CDR3 rearrangement, sequence reads were collapsed and filtered. For each sample, productive Simpson clonality was calculated as the square root of Simpson's diversity index over productive rearrangements. The source is immuneACCESS, and TCRdb retained only in-frame sequences with V and J called. Part of the clones is not carried over; for the studies checked, unresolved V genes explain less than half of this, and the remainder is unexplained. The DNA was the basis for D and trimming; V, J and clone size are from that table. The sample data list about 210,000 clones, and just under 85% of these were observed just once. The ten top clones hold about 0.91% of the sample.

This TCR derives from a man between 60 and 75 years old with COVID-19, enrolled during active disease. Sequencing used peripheral blood.

The CDR3 here reads CASSYGGGGNTEAFF. The nucleotide sequence reads TGTGCCAGCAGTTACGGTGGGGGGGGGAACACTGAAGCTTTCTTT. Recombination linked TRBV6-5 to TRBJ1-1, with TRBD1 perhaps the D gene, on 5 matching bases. The germline V gene provides CDR1 MNHEY and CDR2 SVGAGI. V and J lose 2 bases and 1 base, and a span of 11 bases separates them. The CDR3 spans 15 residues, from the cysteine through the phenylalanine. Solely the CDR3 DNA is kept, with 45 bases framed from the first base.